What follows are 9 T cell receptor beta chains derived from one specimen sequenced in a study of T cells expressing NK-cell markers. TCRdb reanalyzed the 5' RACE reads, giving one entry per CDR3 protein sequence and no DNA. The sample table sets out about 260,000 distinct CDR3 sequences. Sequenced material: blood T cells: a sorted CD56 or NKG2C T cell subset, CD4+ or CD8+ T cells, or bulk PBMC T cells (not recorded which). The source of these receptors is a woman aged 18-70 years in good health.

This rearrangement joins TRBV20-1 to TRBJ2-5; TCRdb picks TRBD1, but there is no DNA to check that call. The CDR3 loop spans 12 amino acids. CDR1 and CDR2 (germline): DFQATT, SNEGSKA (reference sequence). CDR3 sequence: CSARSRGETQYF.

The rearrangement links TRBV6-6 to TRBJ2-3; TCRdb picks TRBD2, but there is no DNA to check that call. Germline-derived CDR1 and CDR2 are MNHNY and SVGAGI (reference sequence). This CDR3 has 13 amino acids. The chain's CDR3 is CASGLASTDTQYF.

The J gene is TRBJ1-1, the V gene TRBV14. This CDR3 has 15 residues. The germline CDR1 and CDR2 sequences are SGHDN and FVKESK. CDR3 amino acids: CASSQKEGWATEAFF.

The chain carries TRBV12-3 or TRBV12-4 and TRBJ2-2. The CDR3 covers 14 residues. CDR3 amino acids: CASSFNRNTGELFF.

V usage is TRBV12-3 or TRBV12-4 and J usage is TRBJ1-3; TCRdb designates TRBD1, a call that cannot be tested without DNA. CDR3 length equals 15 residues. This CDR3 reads CASRIDRGTGNTIYF.

The CDR3 loop is CASSIAQDSRNSPLHF. The gene calls are TRBV19 and TRBJ1-6; TCRdb selects TRBD1, and the lack of DNA leaves this call unchecked. From germline, CDR1 is LNHDA and CDR2 SQIVND (reference sequence). CDR3 size: 16 residues.

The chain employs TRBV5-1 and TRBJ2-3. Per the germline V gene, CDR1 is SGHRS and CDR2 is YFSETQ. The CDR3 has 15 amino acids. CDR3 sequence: CASSLLRGSTDTQYF. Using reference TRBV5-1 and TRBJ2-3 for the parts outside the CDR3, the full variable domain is KAGVTQTPRYLIKTRGQQVTLSCSPISGHRSVSWYQQTPGQGLQFLFEYFSETQRNKGNFPGRFSGRQFSNSRSEMNVSTLELGDSALYLCASSLLRGSTDTQYFGPGTRLTVL.

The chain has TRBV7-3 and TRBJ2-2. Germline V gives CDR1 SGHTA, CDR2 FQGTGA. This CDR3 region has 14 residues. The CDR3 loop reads CASSHRPSTGELFF.

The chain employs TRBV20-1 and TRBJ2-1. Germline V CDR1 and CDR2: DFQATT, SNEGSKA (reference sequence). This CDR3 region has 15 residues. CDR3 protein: CSARVQKGNYNEQFF.